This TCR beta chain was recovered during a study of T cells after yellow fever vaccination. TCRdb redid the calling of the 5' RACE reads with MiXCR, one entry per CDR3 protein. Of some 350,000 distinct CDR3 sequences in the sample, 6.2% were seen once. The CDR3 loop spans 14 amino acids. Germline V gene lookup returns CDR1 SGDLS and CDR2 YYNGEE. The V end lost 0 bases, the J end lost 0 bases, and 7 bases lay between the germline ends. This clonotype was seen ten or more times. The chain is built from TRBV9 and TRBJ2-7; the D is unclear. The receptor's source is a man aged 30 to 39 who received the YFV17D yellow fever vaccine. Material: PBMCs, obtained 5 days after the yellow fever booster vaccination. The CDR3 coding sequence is TGTGCCAGCAGCGTAGAGGCAGTCTCCTACGAGCAGTACTTC. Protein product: CASSVEAVSYEQYF.